The clone carrying this T cell receptor (beta chain) was seen just once. This entry is derived from a study of blood T cell repertoires in COVID-19. Germline CDR1 is LNHDA and CDR2 is SQIVND (reference sequence). Trimming at V came to 3 bases and at J to 4 bases, leaving 5 bases not matched to a gene. This CDR3 is 15 amino acids long. Sequencing was performed with immunoSEQ multiplex PCR; in TCRdb, only in-frame clones are kept and a portion is missing. The data hold fewer than 180,000 clones, with about 85% observed a single time. The rearrangement links TRBV19 to TRBJ1-1; 10 bases match TRBD1. The sample taken for sequencing was peripheral blood. The source of this sequence is a woman aged 55-75 years with active or convalescent COVID-19. In DNA form, the CDR3 reads TGTGCCAGTAGTATGGGGACAGGGGTGGTCACTGAAGCTTTCTTT. Translating gives CASSMGTGVVTEAFF.